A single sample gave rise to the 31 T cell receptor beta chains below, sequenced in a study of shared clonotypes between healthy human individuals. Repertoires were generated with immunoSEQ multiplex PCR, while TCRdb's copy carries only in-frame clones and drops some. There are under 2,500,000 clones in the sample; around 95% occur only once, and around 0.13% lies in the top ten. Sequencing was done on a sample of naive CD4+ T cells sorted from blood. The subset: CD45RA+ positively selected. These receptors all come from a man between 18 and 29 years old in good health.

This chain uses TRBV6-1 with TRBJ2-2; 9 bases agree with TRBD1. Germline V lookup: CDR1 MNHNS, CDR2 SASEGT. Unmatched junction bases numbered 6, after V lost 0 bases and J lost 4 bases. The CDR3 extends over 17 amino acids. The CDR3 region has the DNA TGTGCCAGCAGTGAAGCGGGGACAGGGCTAGTCACCGGGGAGCTGTTTTTT. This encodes CASSEAGTGLVTGELFF.

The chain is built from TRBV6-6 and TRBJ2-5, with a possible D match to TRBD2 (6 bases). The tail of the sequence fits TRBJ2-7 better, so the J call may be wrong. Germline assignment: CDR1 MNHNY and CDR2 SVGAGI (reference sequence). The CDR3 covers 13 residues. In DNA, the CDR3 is TGTGCCACCACGGACGGGGGTGCCTACGAGCAGTACTTC. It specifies CATTDGGAYEQYF.

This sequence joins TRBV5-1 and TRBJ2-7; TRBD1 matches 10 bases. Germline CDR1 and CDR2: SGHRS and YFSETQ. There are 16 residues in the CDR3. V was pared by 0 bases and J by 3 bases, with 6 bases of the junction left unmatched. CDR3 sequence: CASSLAGTGVFYEQYF. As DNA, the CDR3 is TGCGCCAGCAGCTTGGCCGGGACAGGGGTGTTCTACGAGCAGTACTTC.

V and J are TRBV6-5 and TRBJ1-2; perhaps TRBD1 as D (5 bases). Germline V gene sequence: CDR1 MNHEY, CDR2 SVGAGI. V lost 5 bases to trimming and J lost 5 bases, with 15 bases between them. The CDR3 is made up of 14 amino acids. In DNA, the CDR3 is TGTGCCAGCAGTCCCGGGGGGTCACGGTATGGCTACACCTTC. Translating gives CASSPGGSRYGYTF.

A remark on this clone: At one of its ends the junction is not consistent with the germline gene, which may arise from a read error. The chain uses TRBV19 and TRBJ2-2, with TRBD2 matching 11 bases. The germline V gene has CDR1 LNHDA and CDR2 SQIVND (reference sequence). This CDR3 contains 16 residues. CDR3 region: CASSRPSGGNTGELLF. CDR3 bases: TGTGCCAGTAGTAGGCCTAGCGGGGGGAACACCGGGGAGCTGTTGTTT.

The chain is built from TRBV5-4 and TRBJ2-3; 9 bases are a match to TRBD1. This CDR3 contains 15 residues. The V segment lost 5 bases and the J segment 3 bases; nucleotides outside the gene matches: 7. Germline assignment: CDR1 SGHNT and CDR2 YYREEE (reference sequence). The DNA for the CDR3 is TGTGCCAGCAGGTTGATGGGACAGGGAACAGATACGCAGTATTTT. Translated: CASRLMGQGTDTQYF.

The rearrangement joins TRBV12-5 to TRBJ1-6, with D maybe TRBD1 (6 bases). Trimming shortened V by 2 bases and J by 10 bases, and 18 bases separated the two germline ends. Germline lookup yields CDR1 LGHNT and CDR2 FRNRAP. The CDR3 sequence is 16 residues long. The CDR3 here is CASGLISLQGGSPLHF. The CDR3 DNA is TGTGCTAGTGGTTTGATTTCCCTACAGGGAGGATCACCCCTCCACTTT. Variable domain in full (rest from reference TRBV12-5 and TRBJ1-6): DARVTQTPRHKVTEMGQEVTMRCQPILGHNTVFWYRQTMMQGLELLAYFRNRAPLDDSGMPKDRFSAEMPDATLATLKIQPSEPRDSAVYFCASGLISLQGGSPLHFGNGTRLTVT.

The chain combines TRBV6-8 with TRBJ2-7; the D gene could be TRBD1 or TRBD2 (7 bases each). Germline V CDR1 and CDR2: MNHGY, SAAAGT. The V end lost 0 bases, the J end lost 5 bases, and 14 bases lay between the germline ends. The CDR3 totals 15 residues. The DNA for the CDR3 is TGTGCCAGCAGTTACTCCCCCAGGGGGGGTGACGAGCAGTACTTC. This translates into CASSYSPRGGDEQYF.

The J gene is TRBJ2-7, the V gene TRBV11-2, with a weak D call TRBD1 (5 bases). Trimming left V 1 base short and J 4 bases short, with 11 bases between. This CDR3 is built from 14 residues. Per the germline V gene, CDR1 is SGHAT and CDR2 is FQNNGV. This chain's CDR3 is CASSLVRAVYEQYF. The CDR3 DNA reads TGTGCCAGCAGCTTAGTCAGGGCAGTTTACGAGCAGTACTTC. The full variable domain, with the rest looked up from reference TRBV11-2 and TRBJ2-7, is EAGVAQSPRYKIIEKRQSVAFWCNPISGHATLYWYQQILGQGPKLLIQFQNNGVVDDSQLPKDRFSAERLKGVDSTLKIQPAKLEDSAVYLCASSLVRAVYEQYFGPGTRLTVT.

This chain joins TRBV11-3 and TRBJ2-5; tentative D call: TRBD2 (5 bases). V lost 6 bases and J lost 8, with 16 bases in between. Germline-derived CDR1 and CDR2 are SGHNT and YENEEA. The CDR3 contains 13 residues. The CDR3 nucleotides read TGTGCCAGCAGTAGGAGCGGCGATATTACCCAGTACTTC. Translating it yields CASSRSGDITQYF. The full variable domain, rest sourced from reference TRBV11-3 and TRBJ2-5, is EAGVVQSPRYKIIEKKQPVAFWCNPISGHNTLYWYLQNLGQGPELLIRYENEEAVDDSQLPKDRFSAERLKGVDSTLKIQPAELGDSAVYLCASSRSGDITQYFGPGTRLLVL.

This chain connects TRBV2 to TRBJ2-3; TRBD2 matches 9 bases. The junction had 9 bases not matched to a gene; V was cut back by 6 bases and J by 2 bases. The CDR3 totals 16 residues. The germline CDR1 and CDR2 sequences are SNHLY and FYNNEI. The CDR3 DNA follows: TGTGCCAGCAGAGCGGGGGCTAGCGGGGTCACAGATACGCAGTATTTT. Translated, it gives CASRAGASGVTDTQYF.

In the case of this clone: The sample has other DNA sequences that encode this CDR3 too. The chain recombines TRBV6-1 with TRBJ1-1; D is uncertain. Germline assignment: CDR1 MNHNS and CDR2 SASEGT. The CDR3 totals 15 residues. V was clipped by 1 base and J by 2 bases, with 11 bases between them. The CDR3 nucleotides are TGTGCCAGCAGTGAAGGCGGATTGGGTAACACTGAAGCTTTCTTT. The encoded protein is CASSEGGLGNTEAFF.

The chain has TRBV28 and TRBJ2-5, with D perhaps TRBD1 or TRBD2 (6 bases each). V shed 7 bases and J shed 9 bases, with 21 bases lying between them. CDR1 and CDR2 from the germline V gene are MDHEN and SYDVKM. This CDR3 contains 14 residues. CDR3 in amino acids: CASNRGAPTGAQYF. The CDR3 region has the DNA TGTGCCAGCAATAGGGGGGCCCCCACGGGGGCCCAGTACTTC.

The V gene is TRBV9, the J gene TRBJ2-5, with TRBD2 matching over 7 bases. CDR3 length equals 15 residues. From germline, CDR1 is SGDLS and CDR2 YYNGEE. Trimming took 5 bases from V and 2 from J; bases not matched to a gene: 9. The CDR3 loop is CASSTTSEKQETQYF. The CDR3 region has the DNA TGTGCCAGCAGTACAACTAGCGAAAAACAAGAGACCCAGTACTTC.

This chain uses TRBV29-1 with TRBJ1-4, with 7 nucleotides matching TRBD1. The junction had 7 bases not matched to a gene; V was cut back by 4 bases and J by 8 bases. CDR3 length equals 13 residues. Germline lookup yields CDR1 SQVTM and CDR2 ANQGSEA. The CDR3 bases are TGCAGCGTTGGGGACAGCAAGGGGGAAAAACTGTTTTTT. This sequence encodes CSVGDSKGEKLFF.

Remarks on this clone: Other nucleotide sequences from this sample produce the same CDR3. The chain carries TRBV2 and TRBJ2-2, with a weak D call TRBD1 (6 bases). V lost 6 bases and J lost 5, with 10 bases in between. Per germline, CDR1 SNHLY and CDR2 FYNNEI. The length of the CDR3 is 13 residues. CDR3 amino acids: CASRVQGTGELFF. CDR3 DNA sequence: TGTGCCAGCAGAGTACAGGGAACCGGGGAGCTGTTTTTT. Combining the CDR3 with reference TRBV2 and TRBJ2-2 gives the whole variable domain EPEVTQTPSHQVTQMGQEVILRCVPISNHLYFYWYRQILGQKVEFLVSFYNNEISEKSEIFDDQFSVERPDGSNFTLKIRSTKLEDSAMYFCASRVQGTGELFFGEGSRLTVL.

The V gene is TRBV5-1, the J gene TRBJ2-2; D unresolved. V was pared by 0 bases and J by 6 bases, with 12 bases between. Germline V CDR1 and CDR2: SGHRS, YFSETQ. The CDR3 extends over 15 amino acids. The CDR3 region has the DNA TGCGCCAGCAGCTTGGGGTCAAGCGCGGCCGGGGAGCTGTTTTTT. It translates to CASSLGSSAAGELFF.

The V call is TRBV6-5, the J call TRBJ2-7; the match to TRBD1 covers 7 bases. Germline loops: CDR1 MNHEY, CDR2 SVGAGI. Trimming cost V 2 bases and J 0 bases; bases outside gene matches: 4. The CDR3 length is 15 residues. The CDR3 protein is CASSYRQGSSYEQYF. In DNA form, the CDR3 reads TGTGCCAGCAGTTACCGACAGGGTAGCTCCTACGAGCAGTACTTC.

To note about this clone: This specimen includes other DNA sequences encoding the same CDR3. The CDR3 reads CASSRGTGQETQYF. The CDR3 DNA reads as TGTGCCAGCAGTAGGGGGACAGGACAAGAGACCCAGTACTTC. This rearrangement joins TRBV6-5 to TRBJ2-5; 8 bases align to TRBD1. This CDR3 has 14 residues. Germline CDR1 is MNHEY and CDR2 is SVGAGI. The V segment lost 5 bases and the J segment 2 bases; nucleotides outside the gene matches: 4.

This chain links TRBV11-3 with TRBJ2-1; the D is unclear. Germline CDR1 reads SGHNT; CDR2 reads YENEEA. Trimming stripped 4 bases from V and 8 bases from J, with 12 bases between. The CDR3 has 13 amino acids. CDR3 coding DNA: TGTGCCAGCAGCTCAGACTTGGATGATGAGCAGTTCTTC. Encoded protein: CASSSDLDDEQFF.

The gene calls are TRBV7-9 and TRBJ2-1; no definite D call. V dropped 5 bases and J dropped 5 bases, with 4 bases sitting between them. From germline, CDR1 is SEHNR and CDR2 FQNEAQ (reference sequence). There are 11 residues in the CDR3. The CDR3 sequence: CASSQDNEQFF. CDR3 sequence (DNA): TGTGCCAGCAGCCAAGACAATGAGCAGTTCTTC.

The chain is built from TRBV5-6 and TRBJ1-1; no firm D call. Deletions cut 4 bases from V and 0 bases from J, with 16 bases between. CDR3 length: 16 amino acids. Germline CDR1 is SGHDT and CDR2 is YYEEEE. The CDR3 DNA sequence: TGTGCCAGCAGCCTTATTGGTTTAGGGCTGAACACTGAAGCTTTCTTT. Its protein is CASSLIGLGLNTEAFF. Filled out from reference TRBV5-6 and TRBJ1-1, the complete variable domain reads DAGVTQSPTHLIKTRGQQVTLRCSPKSGHDTVSWYQQALGQGPQFIFQYYEEEERQRGNFPDRFSGHQFPNYSSELNVNALLLGDSALYLCASSLIGLGLNTEAFFGQGTRLTVV.

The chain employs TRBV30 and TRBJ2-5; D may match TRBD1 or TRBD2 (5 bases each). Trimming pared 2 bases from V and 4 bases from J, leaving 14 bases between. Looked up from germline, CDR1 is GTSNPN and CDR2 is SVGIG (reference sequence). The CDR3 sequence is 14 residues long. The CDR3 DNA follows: TGTGCCTGGAGTTGGGACGGCGCGCGAGAGACCCAGTACTTC. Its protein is CAWSWDGARETQYF.

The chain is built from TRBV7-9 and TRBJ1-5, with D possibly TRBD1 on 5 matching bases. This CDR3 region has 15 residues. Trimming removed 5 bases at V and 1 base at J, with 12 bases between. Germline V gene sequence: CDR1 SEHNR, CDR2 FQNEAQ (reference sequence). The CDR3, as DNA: TGTGCCAGCAGCGCGGGTGGGGCGAGCAATCAGCCCCAGCATTTT. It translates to CASSAGGASNQPQHF.

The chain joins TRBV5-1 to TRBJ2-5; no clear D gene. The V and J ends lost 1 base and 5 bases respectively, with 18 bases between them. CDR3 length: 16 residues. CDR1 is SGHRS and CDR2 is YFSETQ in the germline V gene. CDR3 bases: TGCGCCAGCAGCTTGTGGAGTTTAGTAGGGCGGGAGACCCAGTACTTC. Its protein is CASSLWSLVGRETQYF.

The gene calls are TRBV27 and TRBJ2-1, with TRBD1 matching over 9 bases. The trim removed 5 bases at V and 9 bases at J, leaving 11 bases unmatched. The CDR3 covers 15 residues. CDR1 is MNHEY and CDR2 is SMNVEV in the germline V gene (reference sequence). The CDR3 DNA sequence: TGTGCCAGCAGTCTAACAGGGGGCGCATTCTTTGAGCAGTTCTTC. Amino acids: CASSLTGGAFFEQFF.

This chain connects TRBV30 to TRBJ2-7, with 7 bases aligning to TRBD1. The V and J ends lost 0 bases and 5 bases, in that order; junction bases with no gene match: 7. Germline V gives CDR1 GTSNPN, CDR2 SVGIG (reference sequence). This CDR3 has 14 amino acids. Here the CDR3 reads CAWSVETGSDEQYF. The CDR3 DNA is TGTGCCTGGAGTGTAGAGACAGGGAGCGACGAGCAGTACTTC.

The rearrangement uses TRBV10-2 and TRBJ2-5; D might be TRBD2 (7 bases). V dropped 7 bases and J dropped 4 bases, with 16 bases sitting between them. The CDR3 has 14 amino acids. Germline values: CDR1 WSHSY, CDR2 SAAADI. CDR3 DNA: TGCGCCAGCACCGAGAGGGGGGGATTAGAGACCCAGTACTTC. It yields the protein CASTERGGLETQYF.

The CDR3 reads CASSPRTSVTETQYF. The CDR3 region has the DNA TGTGCCAGCAGCCCCCGGACTAGCGTAACGGAGACCCAGTACTTC. The chain has TRBV5-6 and TRBJ2-5, with TRBD2 identical over 9 bases. After removal of 4 bases from V and 5 bases from J, the junction contained 9 bases not matched to a gene. This CDR3 is built from 15 residues. Looked up from germline, CDR1 is SGHDT and CDR2 is YYEEEE.

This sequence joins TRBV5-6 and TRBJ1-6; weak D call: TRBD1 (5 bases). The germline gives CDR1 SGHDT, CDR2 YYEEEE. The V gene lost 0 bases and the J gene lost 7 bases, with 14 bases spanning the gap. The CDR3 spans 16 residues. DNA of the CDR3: TGTGCCAGCAGCTTGGCCGTGGGACCAAAAAATTCACCCCTCCACTTT. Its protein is CASSLAVGPKNSPLHF.

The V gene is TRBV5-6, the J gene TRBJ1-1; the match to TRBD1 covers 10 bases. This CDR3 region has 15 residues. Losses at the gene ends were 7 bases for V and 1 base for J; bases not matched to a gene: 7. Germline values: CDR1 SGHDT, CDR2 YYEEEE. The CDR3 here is CASGRQGAGNTEAFF. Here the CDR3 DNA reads TGTGCCAGCGGCAGACAGGGGGCGGGGAACACTGAAGCTTTCTTT.